Below, 10 T cell receptor beta chains from the same sample are listed, as sequenced in a study of cytomegalovirus exposure and HLA in healthy donors (TCRdb year 2017). The library was produced with the immunoSEQ multiplex PCR assay. For the multiplex PCR, a mixture combining 60 forward primers for TCR Vbeta segments and 13 reverse primers for TCR Jbeta segments was used. As stored in TCRdb, this immuneACCESS dataset retains in-frame rearrangements with V and J assigned. A fraction of the clones does not appear; measured against another copy, unresolved V genes explain less than half of the discrepancy, and the remainder lacks a known reason. In all, the sample holds over 150,000 clones, and around 80% of those were seen once. The ten largest clonotypes hold 7.5% to 9% of the sample. Sequencing was done on a sample of PBMCs. These TCRs come from a male donor in good health and CMV-seropositive.

This chain links TRBV5-1 with TRBJ2-1; D may be TRBD2 (6 bases). CDR1 is SGHRS, CDR2 YFSETQ, per germline. The ends were cut back, 1 base at V and 9 bases at J, with 17 bases in the middle. The CDR3 extends over 15 amino acids. The CDR3 protein is CASSLIWGLESEQFF. CDR3 DNA sequence: TGCGCCAGCAGCTTGATATGGGGACTCGAGAGTGAGCAGTTCTTC.

The rearrangement uses TRBV30 and TRBJ2-3, with a weak D call TRBD1 (6 bases). In germline, CDR1 is GTSNPN, CDR2 SVGIG (reference sequence). The CDR3 is 14 residues long. V shed 4 bases and J shed 0 bases, with 11 bases lying between them. DNA of the CDR3: TGTGCCTGGATTTGGGGGCCTAGCACAGATACGCAGTATTTT. Translated: CAWIWGPSTDTQYF.

V and J are TRBV9 and TRBJ2-5, with TRBD2 matching 10 bases. The CDR3 has 16 residues. J lost 5 bases, V lost 3 bases, and 10 bases had no gene match. Germline loops: CDR1 SGDLS, CDR2 YYNGEE. The CDR3 DNA follows: TGTGCCAGCAGCGGGACTAGCGGCCCCCTTATGGAGACCCAGTACTTC. Translation: CASSGTSGPLMETQYF.

The chain has TRBV6-1 and TRBJ1-2; D is perhaps TRBD1 (5 bases). V was shortened by 5 bases and J by 8 bases, with 18 bases between the two germline ends. The CDR3 extends over 14 amino acids. CDR1 is MNHNS and CDR2 is SASEGT in the germline V gene. CDR3 sequence: CASSNLQGLDGYTF. Here the CDR3 DNA reads TGTGCCAGCAGTAACCTTCAGGGACTTGACGGCTACACCTTC.

V gene TRBV13 combines with J gene TRBJ1-2, with 9 bases identical to TRBD1. J lost 8 bases, V lost 5 bases, and 3 bases had no gene match. Looked up from germline, CDR1 is PRHDT and CDR2 is FYEKMQ (reference sequence). The CDR3 contains 12 residues. Here the CDR3 DNA reads TGTGCCAGCAGCGGACAGGGGCCGGGCTACACCTTC. As protein: CASSGQGPGYTF.

This rearrangement joins TRBV4-1 to TRBJ1-4, with D possibly being TRBD1 (5 bases). The CDR3 has 16 amino acids. V was trimmed by 3 bases and J by 0 bases, leaving 11 bases between them. CDR1 and CDR2 from the germline V gene are MGHRA and YSYEKL. CDR3 bases: TGCGCCAGCAGCCAGAGCCGGGGGGCAACTAATGAAAAACTGTTTTTT. Encoded protein: CASSQSRGATNEKLFF.

The chain recombines TRBV6-5 with TRBJ2-5, with a possible D match to TRBD2 (6 bases). The CDR3 runs 16 residues. Germline CDR1 reads MNHEY; CDR2 reads SVGAGI. Trimming took off 0 bases at V and 2 bases at J, with 13 bases between the two ends. CDR3 loop: CASSYSGEGTQETQYF. The CDR3 DNA reads as TGTGCCAGCAGTTACTCGGGTGAGGGGACTCAAGAGACCCAGTACTTC.

The chain joins TRBV18 to TRBJ1-5; a possible D gene is TRBD1 (6 bases). V gave up 5 bases and J gave up 1 base, with 12 bases separating them. Germline V gives CDR1 KGHSH, CDR2 LQKENI. The CDR3 totals 15 residues. Here the CDR3 DNA reads TGTGCCAGCTCATTTACAGGGCTAAGCAATCAGCCCCAGCATTTT. Translated, it gives CASSFTGLSNQPQHF.

V usage is TRBV10-3 and J usage is TRBJ1-2, with 10 bases matching TRBD1. Germline CDR1 reads ENHRY; CDR2 reads SYGVKD. V was pared by 4 bases and J by 8 bases, with 10 bases of the junction left unmatched. The length of the CDR3 is 15 residues. The CDR3 DNA sequence: TGTGCCATCAGTGGCTCCGGGACAGGGGAATTAGGCTACACCTTC. It encodes CAISGSGTGELGYTF.

The rearrangement joins TRBV5-1 to TRBJ1-1; a weak D match, TRBD1 (5 bases). The CDR3 is made up of 16 amino acids. Germline CDR1 and CDR2: SGHRS and YFSETQ. Trimming shortened V by 4 bases and J by 1 base, and 17 bases separated the two germline ends. CDR3 residues: CASSPSDRGENTEAFF. The DNA for the CDR3 is TGCGCCAGCAGCCCCTCAGATCGGGGGGAGAACACTGAAGCTTTCTTT.